Listed below are T cell receptor beta chains from one sample, sequenced in a study of T cells expressing NK-cell markers. TCRdb re-called the 5' RACE reads and gives one entry per CDR3 protein, without DNA. The table for this sample gives around 380,000 distinct CDR3 sequences. Specimen: blood T cells: a sorted CD56 or NKG2C T cell subset, CD4+ or CD8+ T cells, or bulk PBMC T cells (not recorded which). These receptor sequences come from a woman in her 50s in good health. Each CDR3 is given with its conserved first and last residue.

CDR3aa	j_gene	v_gene
CATSSRGTIANEQFF	TRBJ2-1	TRBV15
CASSQLALGDQPQHF	TRBJ1-5	TRBV4-1
CASSLPSSGRDTGELFF	TRBJ2-2	TRBV7-6
CASSQPPGLAGNEQFF	TRBJ2-1	TRBV14
CASSLTPERVRETQYF	TRBJ2-5	TRBV7-9
CASARGSNQPQHF	TRBJ1-5	TRBV5-1
CATSSLGTLHEQYF	TRBJ2-7	TRBV15
CASSDFGRAGSNEQFF	TRBJ2-1	TRBV7-8
CSVRKAAQNEQFF	TRBJ2-1	TRBV29-1
CASSQVLAYTQYF	TRBJ2-3	TRBV3-1
CASSYLDAGEAFF	TRBJ1-1	TRBV6-5
CATSTGLAGVYEQYF	TRBJ2-7	TRBV15
CASTGLAINEQFF	TRBJ2-1	TRBV3-1
CASKGQSSYNEQFF	TRBJ2-1	TRBV5-5
CSCGRGGGVDTQYF	TRBJ2-3	TRBV20-1
CAWISSALPSDTQYF	TRBJ2-3	TRBV30
CASSATGTINTGELFF	TRBJ2-2	TRBV12-3/TRBV12-4
CASSLGRRGKETQYF	TRBJ2-5	TRBV5-5
CASRVGPTQYF	TRBJ2-3	TRBV12-3/TRBV12-4
CATAEGLGSTDTQYF	TRBJ2-3	TRBV19
CASSFLGGSEQFF	TRBJ2-1	TRBV12-3/TRBV12-4
CATTRGGLTGELFF	TRBJ2-2	TRBV24-1
CAISVARDYEQYF	TRBJ2-7	TRBV10-3
CAWGQSGRAGEQFF	TRBJ2-1	TRBV30
CSVGTGTITEAFF	TRBJ1-1	TRBV29-1
CSARGRRASGRVIDEQFF	TRBJ2-1	TRBV20-1
CASSLGGLAGQETQYF	TRBJ2-5	TRBV5-1
CASRRTGGSTNEKLFF	TRBJ1-4	TRBV6-1
CSARGTTGANVLTF	TRBJ2-6	TRBV20-1
CASSEGSYEQYF	TRBJ2-7	TRBV10-2
CSARNLTGTDTQYF	TRBJ2-3	TRBV20-1
CASSSPAGIGSNQPQHF	TRBJ1-5	TRBV2
CASSEYRGASPLHF	TRBJ1-6	TRBV5-1
CASSRPGIGYTF	TRBJ1-2	TRBV5-6
CASSLRPSKNIQYF	TRBJ2-4	TRBV12-3/TRBV12-4
CASSFRRGQGADTQYF	TRBJ2-3	TRBV7-2
CASSQDLPAGLRNEQFF	TRBJ2-1	TRBV3-1
CASSLAQGLRETQYF	TRBJ2-5	TRBV11-2
CSARRGPNRIGNTEAFF	TRBJ1-1	TRBV20-1
CASSLGTGKLFF	TRBJ1-4	TRBV12-3/TRBV12-4
CASSSEDSTDTQYF	TRBJ2-3	TRBV5-4
CSVVGQGAFGTQYF	TRBJ2-5	TRBV29-1